The 17 T cell receptor beta chains below come from one sample, sequenced in a study of Ad26.COV2.S vaccination and SARS-CoV-2 variants. The repertoire was sequenced with immunoSEQ multiplex PCR; TCRdb's copy has only in-frame clones and lacks some. The sample yields about 680,000 clones, around 89% seen once. Treatment reported: around 19 received Ad26.COV2.S at low or high dose, single or two shots; a few received placebo; per-sample allocation not given. It was on day 63 after the first vaccine or placebo injection that samples were taken. The sample in question was peripheral blood, obtained in a trial of Ad26.COV2.S vaccine versus placebo. All receptors come from a person aged 18-65 years who received the Ad26.COV2.S COVID-19 vaccine or a placebo.

The rearrangement uses TRBV10-3 and TRBJ2-6; 11 bases line up with TRBD1. CDR1 ENHRY and CDR2 SYGVKD come from the germline V gene. CDR3 size: 18 residues. V dropped 4 bases and J dropped 4; count of bases not matched to a gene: 9. The CDR3 DNA follows: TGTGCCATCAGTGCCAGGACAGGGGGCGCAACCGGGGCCAACGTCCTGACTTTC. Its protein product is CAISARTGGATGANVLTF.

The CDR3 here is CASSLGALSSYEQYF. As DNA, the CDR3 is TGTGCCAGCAGCCTCGGCGCGTTGAGCTCCTACGAGCAGTACTTC. V usage is TRBV7-2 and J usage is TRBJ2-7; D not resolved. The CDR3 consists of 15 residues. Germline V gene lookup returns CDR1 SGHTA and CDR2 FQGNSA. The germline V and J ends were trimmed by 5 bases and 0 bases, with 14 bases remaining between them.

The rearrangement uses TRBV2 and TRBJ2-5, with unresolved D. The CDR3 runs to 11 residues. Per germline, CDR1 SNHLY and CDR2 FYNNEI. Between the trimmed V and J ends, which lost 3 bases and 6 bases, there was a span of 5 bases. The CDR3 region is CASSDSQTQYF. DNA for the CDR3: TGTGCCAGCAGTGATAGTCAGACCCAGTACTTC.

This sequence joins TRBV5-5 and TRBJ2-5, with D uncertain. The V end was cut by 4 bases, the J end by 5 bases, with 9 bases between. Per germline, CDR1 SGHKS and CDR2 YYEKEE (reference sequence). The CDR3 length is 12 residues. The CDR3 nucleotides are TGTGCCAGCAGCCCGACGCTGGAGACCCAGTACTTC. It codes for CASSPTLETQYF.

This sequence joins TRBV18 and TRBJ1-2, with a weak D call TRBD1 (5 bases). The CDR3 is 15 amino acids. In germline, CDR1 is KGHSH, CDR2 LQKENI. V lost 8 bases to trimming and J lost 0 bases, with 16 bases between them. The CDR3 sequence: CASDTGTEANYGYTF. The CDR3 region has the DNA TGTGCCAGCGACACCGGGACTGAAGCTAACTATGGCTACACCTTC.

This CDR3 is CASSREGTGGIWGYTF. CDR3 in DNA: TGTGCCAGCAGTCGAGAGGGGACAGGGGGAATTTGGGGCTACACCTTC. This chain joins TRBV7-9 and TRBJ1-2; 11 bases agree with TRBD1. This CDR3 spans 16 amino acids. The trim removed 6 bases at V and 8 bases at J, leaving 14 bases unmatched. Germline V lookup: CDR1 SEHNR, CDR2 FQNEAQ (reference sequence).

This clone was seen only a few times. The rearrangement uses TRBV29-1 and TRBJ1-3; D is unresolved. Deletions cut 4 bases from V and 10 bases from J, with 14 bases between. Germline V gives CDR1 SQVTM, CDR2 ANQGSEA. The CDR3 length is 12 residues. CDR3 DNA: TGCAGCGTTGGTCAGATCTCGGAGACCATATATTTT. Its protein product is CSVGQISETIYF.

This sequence joins TRBV5-8 and TRBJ1-4, with no clear D. CDR1 and CDR2 (germline): SGHTS, YDEGEE. Trimming shortened V by 1 base and J by 0 bases, and 4 bases separated the two germline ends. This CDR3 contains 14 residues. The CDR3 protein is CASSLFPTNEKLFF. The CDR3 DNA follows: TGTGCCAGCAGCTTGTTCCCAACTAATGAAAAACTGTTTTTT.

V gene TRBV10-3 combines with J gene TRBJ2-1; TRBD2 matches at 9 bases. The trim removed 3 bases at V and 0 bases at J, leaving 9 bases unmatched. The CDR3 is 18 amino acids. The germline CDR1 and CDR2 sequences are ENHRY and SYGVKD. The CDR3 DNA follows: TGTGCCATCAGTGACAGCGGGAGGTCACATAGCTCCTACAATGAGCAGTTCTTC. Amino acid sequence: CAISDSGRSHSSYNEQFF.

This clone was seen just once. The chain is built from TRBV6-1 and TRBJ2-7; 7 bases match TRBD2. V shed 4 bases, J shed 6 bases, and the junction held 15 bases outside the gene matches. CDR1 and CDR2 (germline): MNHNS, SASEGT. The CDR3 spans 16 residues. The CDR3 region is CASSGRLGTTSAEQYF. The CDR3 nucleotides read TGTGCCAGCAGTGGCAGGCTCGGGACTACCTCCGCCGAGCAGTACTTC.

This clone occurred a few times. This chain uses TRBV19 with TRBJ2-7, with 9 bases that match TRBD1. Germline V gene lookup returns CDR1 LNHDA and CDR2 SQIVND (reference sequence). The CDR3 has 14 residues. Trimming cost V 3 bases and J 4 bases; bases outside gene matches: 4. Here the CDR3 DNA reads TGTGCCAGTAGTATGAGGGACAGGGAGTACGAGCAGTACTTC. The encoded protein is CASSMRDREYEQYF.

This clone was counted only a few times. The chain combines TRBV19 with TRBJ1-5, with D possibly TRBD1 on 5 matching bases. Germline V gene data show CDR1 as LNHDA and CDR2 as SQIVND (reference sequence). V was pared by 3 bases and J by 7 bases, with 13 bases between. This CDR3 has 14 residues. CDR3 bases: TGTGCCAGTAGTATTCACCAGGGCGAACAGCCCCAGCATTTT. It encodes CASSIHQGEQPQHF.

This clone showed up just a few times. The chain combines TRBV6-5 with TRBJ1-1; D unclear. The CDR3 extends over 11 amino acids. Trimming pared 6 bases from V and 7 bases from J, leaving 9 bases between. Per the germline V gene, CDR1 is MNHEY and CDR2 is SVGAGI. Here the CDR3 reads CASSGPLEAFF. CDR3 bases: TGTGCCAGCAGCGGCCCCCTTGAAGCTTTCTTT.

This chain connects TRBV18 to TRBJ1-6; 7 positions match TRBD1. Germline values: CDR1 KGHSH, CDR2 LQKENI. The CDR3 is 16 residues long. Losses at the gene ends were 5 bases for V and 0 bases for J; bases not matched to a gene: 4. The CDR3 region has the DNA TGTGCCAGCTCAACGGGACAGAGCTCCTATAATTCACCCCTCCACTTT. Translation gives CASSTGQSSYNSPLHF.

A word on this clone: One end of the junction does not line up with germline, which may come from a read error. CDR3 in DNA: TGTGCCAGCAGCACTATTTCCAGGGTCACCACGATCTTC. Its translation is CASSTISRVTTIF. V usage is TRBV7-8 and J usage is TRBJ2-7; D might be TRBD1 (5 bases). The V gene's germline CDR1 is SGHVS and CDR2 FQNEAQ. The CDR3 extends over 13 amino acids.

This clone was seen once. This rearrangement joins TRBV6-5 to TRBJ1-2, with 7 positions matching TRBD1. The CDR3 spans 15 residues. CDR1 MNHEY and CDR2 SVGAGI come from the germline V gene. The ends lost 6 bases at V and 1 base at J; junction bases unmatched: 8. The CDR3 loop reads CASRTKGAGNYGYTF. As DNA, the CDR3 is TGTGCCAGCAGAACGAAGGGGGCCGGTAACTATGGCTACACCTTC.

V gene TRBV11-2 combines with J gene TRBJ2-1; maybe TRBD1 (6 bases). CDR3 length equals 15 residues. Looked up from germline, CDR1 is SGHAT and CDR2 is FQNNGV. The ends were cut back, 5 bases at V and 5 bases at J, with 16 bases in the middle. The CDR3 loop is CASSTETGFHNEQFF. CDR3 nucleotide sequence: TGTGCCAGCAGCACGGAGACAGGTTTCCACAATGAGCAGTTCTTC.